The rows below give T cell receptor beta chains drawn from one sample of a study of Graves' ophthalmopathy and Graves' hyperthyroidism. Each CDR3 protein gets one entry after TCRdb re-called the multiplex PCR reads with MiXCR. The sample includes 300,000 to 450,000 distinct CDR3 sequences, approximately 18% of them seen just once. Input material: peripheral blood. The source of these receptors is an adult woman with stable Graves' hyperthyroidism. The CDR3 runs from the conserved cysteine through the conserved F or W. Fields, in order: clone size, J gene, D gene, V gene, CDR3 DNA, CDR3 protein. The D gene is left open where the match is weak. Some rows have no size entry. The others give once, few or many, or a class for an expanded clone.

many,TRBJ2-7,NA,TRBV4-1,TGCGCCAGCAGCCCATTTCCCGGGACCATGCAGTACGAGCAGTACTTC,CASSPFPGTMQYEQYF
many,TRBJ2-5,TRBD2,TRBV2,TGTGCCAGCACGGGAGCGGGAGGTCAAGAGACCCAGTACTTC,CASTGAGGQETQYF
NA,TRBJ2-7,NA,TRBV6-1,TGTGCCAGCAGTGCCAGGGGACTGACCTACGAGCAGTACTTC,CASSARGLTYEQYF
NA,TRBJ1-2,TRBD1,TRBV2,TGTGCCAGCACCATATTAGGGGGACAGTACTATGGCTACACCTTC,CASTILGGQYYGYTF
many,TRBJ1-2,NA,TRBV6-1,TGTGCCAGCATTCCCCCTACCCTCGTTGGCTACACCTTC,CASIPPTLVGYTF
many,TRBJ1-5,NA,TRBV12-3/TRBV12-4,TGTGCCAGCAGTTTCGCTTATAGCAATCAGCCCCAGCATTTT,CASSFAYSNQPQHF
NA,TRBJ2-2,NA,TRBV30,TGTGCCTGGAGTGTACGGTACACCGGGGAGCTGTTTTTT,CAWSVRYTGELFF
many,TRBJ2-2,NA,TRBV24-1,TGTGCCACCAGTGCCCTGACAGGTCAGAACACCGGGGAGCTGTTTTTT,CATSALTGQNTGELFF
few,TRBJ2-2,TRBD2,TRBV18,TGTGCCAGCTCACCGCGGCTAGCGGGAGGTCCCGGGGAGCTGTTTTTT,CASSPRLAGGPGELFF
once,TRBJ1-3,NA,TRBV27,TGTGCCAGCAGTCCCCAGGATGGAAACACCATATATTTT,CASSPQDGNTIYF
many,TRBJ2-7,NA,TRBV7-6,TGTGCCAGCAGCTTAGGCGCGGACCCGACGCACTACGAGCAGTACTTC,CASSLGADPTHYEQYF
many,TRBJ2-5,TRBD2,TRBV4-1,TGCGCCAGCAGCCAGAGCGGGGCCCTCGGGATCGAGACCCAGTACTTC,CASSQSGALGIETQYF
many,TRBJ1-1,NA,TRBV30,TGTGCCTGGAGTCGGGGGGCGCGTACTGAAGCTTTCTTT,CAWSRGARTEAFF
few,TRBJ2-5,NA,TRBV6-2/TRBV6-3,TGTGCCAGCACCTATGGGGACGCTCAAGAGACCCAGTACTTC,CASTYGDAQETQYF
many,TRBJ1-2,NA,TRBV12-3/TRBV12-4,TGTGCCAGCAAACCGAAAGACGGATATGGCTACACCTTC,CASKPKDGYGYTF
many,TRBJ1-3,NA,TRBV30,TGTGCCTGGAGTCGGCCAGGATCAGGAAACACCATATATTTT,CAWSRPGSGNTIYF
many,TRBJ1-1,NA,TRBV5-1,TGCGCCAGCAGCTTCCAGGGTGGGAACACTGAAGCTTTCTTT,CASSFQGGNTEAFF
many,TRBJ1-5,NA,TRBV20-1,TGCAGTGCTAGCAATAATCAGCCCCAGCATTTT,CSASNNQPQHF
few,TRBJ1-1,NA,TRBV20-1,TGCAGTGCTCCCAAGTATCCTCCACAGGGCGAACGCACTGAAGCTTTCTTT,CSAPKYPPQGERTEAFF
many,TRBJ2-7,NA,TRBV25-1,TGTGCCAGCAGTGAAGTGAATAGCTACGAGCAGTACTTC,CASSEVNSYEQYF
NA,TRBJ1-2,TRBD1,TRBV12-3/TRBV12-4,TGTGCCAGCAGTTTATACCGGGACAGGGTTGATGGCTACACCTTC,CASSLYRDRVDGYTF
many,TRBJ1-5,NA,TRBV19,TGTGCCAGTAGTATAGAAGCGAGCGTTTTACCCCAGCATTTT,CASSIEASVLPQHF
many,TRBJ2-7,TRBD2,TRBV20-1,TGCAGTGCTACCGGACTAGCGGGAGATTACGAGCAGTACTTC,CSATGLAGDYEQYF
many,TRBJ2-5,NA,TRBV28,TGTGCCAGCTTAAGGAACGGGGGCGGAGAGACCCAGTACTTC,CASLRNGGGETQYF
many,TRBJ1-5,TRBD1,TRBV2,TGTGCCAGCAGGCTAGGGACAGGGATGCGTCAGCCCCAGCATTTT,CASRLGTGMRQPQHF
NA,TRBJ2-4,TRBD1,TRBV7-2,TGTGCCAGCAGCCTCTTGGGGACAGTCCTGGGAAACATTCAGTACTTC,CASSLLGTVLGNIQYF
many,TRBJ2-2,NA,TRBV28,TGTGCCAGCAGTTCCGGGACGAACACCGGGGAGCTGTTTTTT,CASSSGTNTGELFF
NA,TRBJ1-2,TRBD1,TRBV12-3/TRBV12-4,TGTGCCAGCAGCGACAGGGGGCGAGGCTACACCTTC,CASSDRGRGYTF
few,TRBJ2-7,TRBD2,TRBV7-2,TGTGCCACCGCCGGGGAGGGAGACCCCTACGAGCAGTACTTC,CATAGEGDPYEQYF
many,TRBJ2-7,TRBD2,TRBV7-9,TGTGCCAGCAGCGGGCTAGCGGACGAGCAGTACTTC,CASSGLADEQYF
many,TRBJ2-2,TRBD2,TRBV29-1,TGCAGCGTTTCAGTAGCGGGAGCTACCGGGGAGCTGTTTTTT,CSVSVAGATGELFF
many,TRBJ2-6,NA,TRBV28,TGTGCCAGCAGTCCTGCGACAGGAATTATCTCTGGGGCCAACGTCCTGACTTTC,CASSPATGIISGANVLTF
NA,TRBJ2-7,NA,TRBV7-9,TGTGCCAGCAGCCGATCAGAGTCTTACTACGAGCAGTACTTC,CASSRSESYYEQYF
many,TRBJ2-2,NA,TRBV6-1,TGTGCCAGCAGAACTAACACCGGGGAGCTGTTTTTT,CASRTNTGELFF
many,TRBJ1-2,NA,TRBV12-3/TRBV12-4,TGTGCCAGCAGCTCCTACAGGGCAGCATATGGCTACACCTTC,CASSSYRAAYGYTF
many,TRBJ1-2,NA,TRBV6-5,TGTGCCAGCAGTTACTCTGGGGCCCCTCAATTCAGCTATGGCTACACCTTC,CASSYSGAPQFSYGYTF
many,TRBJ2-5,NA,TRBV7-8,TGTGCCAGCAGCTCCCTCTTCCCGGGCGAGACCCAGTACTTC,CASSSLFPGETQYF
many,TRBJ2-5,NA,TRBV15,TGTGCCACCAGCAGAGATCGAACTAGCACGGAGACCCAGTACTTC,CATSRDRTSTETQYF
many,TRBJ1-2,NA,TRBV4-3,TGCGCCAGCAGTCGATACCGGGATCTAGCTAACTATGGCTACACCTTC,CASSRYRDLANYGYTF
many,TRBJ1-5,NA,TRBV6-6,TGTGCCAGGACAACTGCTACCGTCAATAGCAATCAGCCCCAGCATTTT,CARTTATVNSNQPQHF
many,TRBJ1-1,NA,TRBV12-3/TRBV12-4,TGTGCCAGCAGTATGGACGTTTGGGGCACTGAAGCTTTCTTT,CASSMDVWGTEAFF
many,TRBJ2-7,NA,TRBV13,TGTGCCAGCAGCCGGGGACCCGGAGCTAAGGTGGAGTACTTC,CASSRGPGAKVEYF
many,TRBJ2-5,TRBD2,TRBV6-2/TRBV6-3,TGTGCCAGCAGTTACCCCCCCCCGAATAGCGGGAGGGACCAAGAGACCCAGTACTTC,CASSYPPPNSGRDQETQYF
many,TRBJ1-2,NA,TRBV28,TGTGCCAGCAGTTTCCCCCAGGGCTACACCTTC,CASSFPQGYTF
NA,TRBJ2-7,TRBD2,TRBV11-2,TGTGCCAGCAGCTTAGAGGCTAGCGGGGTCTACGAGCAGTACTTC,CASSLEASGVYEQYF
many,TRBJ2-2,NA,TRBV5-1,TGCGCCAGCAGCTTTTTTCGGCAGCAGAACACCGGGGAGCTGTTTTTT,CASSFFRQQNTGELFF
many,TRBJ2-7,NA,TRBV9,TGTGCCAGCAGCGTCTCGCAGGGAACCTACGAGCAGTACTTC,CASSVSQGTYEQYF
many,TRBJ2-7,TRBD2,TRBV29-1,TGCAGCGTTGGGTTCACTAGCGGGAGCTACGAGCAGTACTTC,CSVGFTSGSYEQYF
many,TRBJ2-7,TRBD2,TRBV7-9,TGTGCCAGCAGCTTTGCGGGGGGAAACTACGAGCAGTACTTC,CASSFAGGNYEQYF
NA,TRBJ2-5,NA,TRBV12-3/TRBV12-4,TGTGCCAGCAGTTTTGAGGGAGTAGAGACCCAGTACTTC,CASSFEGVETQYF
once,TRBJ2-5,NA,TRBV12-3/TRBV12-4,TGTGCCAGCAGTTTAGCGGGGGGAACCTCCCAGACCCAGTACTTC,CASSLAGGTSQTQYF
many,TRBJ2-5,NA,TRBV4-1,TGCGCCAGCAGCCAAGGGGGGCCCCAAGAGACCCAGTACTTC,CASSQGGPQETQYF
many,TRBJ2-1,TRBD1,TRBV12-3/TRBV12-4,TGTGCCAGCAGCCGGACAGGGGGCTCCTACAATGAGCAGTTCTTC,CASSRTGGSYNEQFF
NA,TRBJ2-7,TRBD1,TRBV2,TGTGCCAGCAGAGAAGGGGGCCCCGAGCAGTACTTC,CASREGGPEQYF
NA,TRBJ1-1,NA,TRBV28,TGTGCCAGCAGTTCTCTGACAGGTCGCATGAACACTGAAGCTTTCTTT,CASSSLTGRMNTEAFF
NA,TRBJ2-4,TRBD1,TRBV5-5,TGTGCCAGCAGCTTGGGACAGGGGATTTCCAAAAACATTCAGTACTTC,CASSLGQGISKNIQYF
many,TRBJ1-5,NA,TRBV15,TGTGCCACCAGCAGGGCCAAGAATCAGCCCCAGCATTTT,CATSRAKNQPQHF
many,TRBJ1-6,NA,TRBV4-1,TGCGCCAGCAGCCAAGCGGGTAACGGGTTGTCACCCCTCCACTTT,CASSQAGNGLSPLHF
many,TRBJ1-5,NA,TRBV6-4,TGTGCCAGCAGCCCCCTCGTGGGGTCTTATAGCAATCAGCCCCAGCATTTT,CASSPLVGSYSNQPQHF